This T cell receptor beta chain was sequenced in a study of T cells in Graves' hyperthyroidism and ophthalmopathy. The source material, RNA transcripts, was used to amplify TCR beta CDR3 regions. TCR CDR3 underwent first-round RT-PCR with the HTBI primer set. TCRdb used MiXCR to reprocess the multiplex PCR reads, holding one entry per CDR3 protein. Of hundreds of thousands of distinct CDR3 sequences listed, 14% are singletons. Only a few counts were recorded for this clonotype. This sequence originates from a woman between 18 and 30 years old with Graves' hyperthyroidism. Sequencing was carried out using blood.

CDR3 protein: CASIPRDRDDTQYF. The CDR3, as DNA: TGTGCCAGCATTCCCCGGGACAGGGATGATACGCAGTATTTT. The rearrangement uses TRBV6-2 or TRBV6-3 and TRBJ2-3; 9 nucleotides agree with TRBD1. The length of the CDR3 is 14 residues. V lost 7 bases, J lost 6 bases, and 8 bases stayed unmatched. Germline values: CDR1 MNHEY, CDR2 SVGEGT.